The entry that follows covers one T cell receptor (beta chain) sequence. Via MiXCR, TCRdb re-called the 5' RACE reads, giving one row per CDR3 protein. The sample gives around 490,000 distinct CDR3 sequences, 13% to 15% of which show up once; about 0.4% is in the top ten. The sample is drawn from a study of identical twins. The sample also formed part of further work on yellow fever vaccine responses in identical twins. Turning to that study: The T cell response to vaccination in identical twins was reportedly partly convergent and partly personalized.

The specimen was CD4+ T cells sorted from blood. The clonotype was recovered from a woman aged 18 to 35 in good health.

The CDR3 nucleotides are TGCGCCAGCAGCCCCCCTGGGGCAACTAATGAAAAACTGTTTTTT. Encoded protein: CASSPPGATNEKLFF. The chain combines TRBV4-1 with TRBJ1-4; D unclear. The V gene's germline CDR1 is MGHRA and CDR2 YSYEKL. This CDR3 contains 15 residues. The V end was cut by 4 bases, the J end by 0 bases, with 9 bases between.